This TCR beta chain was identified during a study of cytomegalovirus exposure and HLA in healthy donors. Broader study findings: CMV antigen specificity was confirmed in vitro for a few CMV-associated chains.

Vbeta (60) and Jbeta (13) primers were used in the PCR. Sequencing used immunoSEQ multiplex PCR; TCRdb keeps in-frame clones, though not all of them. This table has 77,000 or so clones, roughly 84% appearing once. A remark on this clone: What it recognizes is unknown.

The CDR3 is 17 amino acids. Germline V gene data show CDR1 as MGHDK and CDR2 as SYGVNS. Trimming cost V 8 bases and J 8 bases; bases outside gene matches: 17. The specimen sequenced was PBMCs. The TCR originated in a man aged 70 or older in good health and CMV-seropositive. V and J are TRBV25-1 and TRBJ1-6; 8 bases map to TRBD1. The CDR3: CASQLAGGTGGHSPLHF. CDR3 nucleotide sequence: TGTGCCAGCCAGCTCGCCGGGGGGACAGGAGGTCATTCACCCCTCCACTTT.